Shown below are 3 T cell receptor beta chains from a single sample sequenced in a study of T cell responses to AZD1222 COVID-19 vaccine. Some clones are missing from TCRdb's copy, which holds only in-frame ones; the method was immunoSEQ multiplex PCR. The table records 150,000 to 200,000 clones, 90% of them present only once. The sequencing here drew on peripheral blood, taken 28 days after the second AZD1222 dose. The receptors derive from an adult who received the AZD1222 COVID-19 vaccine.

V and J are TRBV19 and TRBJ1-2; 7 bases line up with TRBD1. The ends lost 6 bases at V and 8 bases at J; junction bases unmatched: 9. In germline, CDR1 is LNHDA, CDR2 SQIVND (reference sequence). The CDR3 totals 13 residues. Here the CDR3 DNA reads TGTGCCAGTAGGCAGGGGGGTATAGGCGGCTACACCTTC. Its translation: CASRQGGIGGYTF.

The rearrangement joins TRBV6-5 to TRBJ1-3; no definite D call. V gave up 7 bases and J gave up 1 base, with 11 bases separating them. This CDR3 comprises 14 residues. Germline CDR1 reads MNHEY; CDR2 reads SVGAGI. CDR3 sequence: CASMSKSSGNTIYF. CDR3 nucleotides: TGTGCCAGCATGAGTAAGAGTTCTGGAAACACCATATATTTT.

CDR3 loop: CAWKTNQEQYF. Written as DNA, the CDR3 is TGTGCCTGGAAAACAAACCAGGAGCAGTACTTC. The J gene is TRBJ2-7, the V gene TRBV30; no clear D gene. Trimming shortened V by 4 bases and J by 7 bases, and 11 bases separated the two germline ends. Germline CDR1 GTSNPN, CDR2 SVGIG (reference sequence). This CDR3 is 11 amino acids long. The full variable domain, its missing parts supplied by reference TRBV30 and TRBJ2-7, is SQTIHQWPATLVQPVGSPLSLECTVEGTSNPNLYWYRQAAGRGLQLLFYSVGIGQISSEVPQNLSASRPQDRQFILSSKKLLLSDSGFYLCAWKTNQEQYFGPGTRLTVT.